The 28 T cell receptor beta chains below come from one sample, sequenced in a study of cytomegalovirus exposure and HLA in healthy donors (dated by TCRdb to 2017 to 2019). Libraries were prepared through the immunoSEQ multiplex PCR assay. A mixture of 60 forward primers for TCR Vbeta segments and 13 reverse primers for TCR Jbeta segments was used in the multiplex PCR. Held by TCRdb, this immuneACCESS table contains in-frame sequences only and omits some clones. Under half of the omission traces to an unresolved V gene where checked; the cause of the rest is unknown. The sample table records around 230,000 clones; about 80% of these occur just once. The ten top clones hold approximately 2% of the sample. Source material: PBMCs. Receptor source: a male donor in good health and CMV-seronegative.

J is TRBJ1-5 and V is TRBV15; D unclear. CDR1 and CDR2 from the germline V gene are LNHNV and YYDKDF (reference sequence). V lost 2 bases, J lost 5 bases, and 13 bases lay in between. The CDR3 sequence is 15 residues long. CDR3 in DNA: TGTGCCACCAGCAGATCCCGAAACGGGTATCAGCCCCAGCATTTT. The encoded protein is CATSRSRNGYQPQHF.

V gene TRBV5-1 combines with J gene TRBJ2-1; perhaps TRBD2 as D (6 bases). Trimming pared 3 bases from V and 3 bases from J, leaving 19 bases between. The CDR3 is 17 amino acids. From germline, CDR1 is SGHRS and CDR2 YFSETQ. CDR3 protein: CASSWGERRGGYNEQFF. The CDR3 region has the DNA TGCGCCAGCAGCTGGGGGGAGCGGAGGGGAGGCTACAATGAGCAGTTCTTC.

Note on this clone: An end of the junction does not agree with germline; a read error may underlie this. This chain joins TRBV7-9 and TRBJ2-7; 15 bases are shared with TRBD2. The CDR3 is made up of 17 amino acids. Germline CDR1 and CDR2: SEHNR and FQNEAQ (reference sequence). CDR3 coding DNA: TGTTCCAGCAGCTTAGCCTCCGGGACTAGCGGGGGGCGCGAGCAGTACTTC. Encoded protein: CSSSLASGTSGGREQYF. Looking up the rest from reference TRBV7-9 and TRBJ2-7 gives the full variable domain: DTGVSQNPRHKITKRGQNVTFRCDPISEHNRLYWYRQTLGQGPEFLTYFQNEAQLEKSRLLSDRFSAERPKGSFSTLEIQRTEQGDSAMYLCSSSLASGTSGGREQYFGPGTRLTVT.

The table lists this clone with a few counts. V is TRBV27 and J is TRBJ2-7; D is perhaps TRBD2 (5 bases). Germline V gives CDR1 MNHEY, CDR2 SMNVEV (reference sequence). This CDR3 has 13 residues. Trimming cost V 6 bases and J 5 bases, with 14 bases left between them. CDR3 bases: TGTGCCAGCAGATCAGGTACGGGGAACGAGCAGTACTTC. It specifies CASRSGTGNEQYF.

The chain combines TRBV6-1 with TRBJ2-2, with D unclear. The germline CDR1 and CDR2 sequences are MNHNS and SASEGT. Trimming removed 4 bases from V and 0 bases from J, with 12 bases in between. The CDR3 loop spans 16 amino acids. DNA of the CDR3: TGTGCCAGCAGTGGAAATCGAGGAGCGAACACCGGGGAGCTGTTTTTT. Its translation: CASSGNRGANTGELFF.

The chain carries TRBV7-3 and TRBJ2-7; TRBD2 aligns across 8 bases. This CDR3 has 12 residues. Germline loops: CDR1 SGHTA, CDR2 FQGTGA. Germline trimming cut 6 bases from V and 6 bases from J; bases unmatched to any gene: 4. The CDR3 loop reads CASSSSGSEQYF. The CDR3 DNA reads TGTGCCAGCAGTTCAAGCGGGAGCGAGCAGTACTTC.

The chain uses TRBV7-9 and TRBJ2-1; 9 nucleotides agree with TRBD2. The CDR3 runs to 16 residues. The J segment lost 2 bases and the V segment lost 3 bases, leaving 5 bases of the junction unmatched. Germline V gene sequence: CDR1 SEHNR, CDR2 FQNEAQ (reference sequence). The CDR3 DNA is TGTGCCAGCAGCTTGCCGGGCGGGAGGGCCTACAATGAGCAGTTCTTC. Protein: CASSLPGGRAYNEQFF.

The chain joins TRBV27 to TRBJ2-2; TRBD1 agrees at 7 bases. The CDR3 has 14 residues. V lost 8 bases and J lost 5; bases outside the gene matches: 8. From germline, CDR1 is MNHEY and CDR2 SMNVEV (reference sequence). For the CDR3, the DNA is TGTGCCAGCGGTACAGGGGTTCGTACCGGGGAGCTGTTTTTT. This encodes CASGTGVRTGELFF.

The chain is built from TRBV28 and TRBJ1-5; D remains ambiguous. V was trimmed by 4 bases and J by 5 bases, leaving 15 bases between them. The CDR3 extends over 15 amino acids. Germline V gives CDR1 MDHEN, CDR2 SYDVKM. CDR3 sequence reads: CASSSRSSGDQPQHF. The DNA of the CDR3 is TGTGCCAGCAGTTCTCGGTCCTCCGGGGATCAGCCCCAGCATTTT. The full variable domain, completed using reference TRBV28 and TRBJ1-5, is DVKVTQSSRYLVKRTGEKVFLECVQDMDHENMFWYRQDPGLGLRLIYFSYDVKMKEKGDIPEGYSVSREKKERFSLILESASTNQTSMYLCASSSRSSGDQPQHFGDGTRLSIL.

This chain links TRBV7-9 with TRBJ2-5; D is unresolved. V lost 7 bases, J lost 5 bases, and 8 bases lay in between. From germline, CDR1 is SEHNR and CDR2 FQNEAQ (reference sequence). The CDR3 is 11 amino acids. For the CDR3, the DNA is TGTGCCAGCACCCCAGTGGAGACCCAGTACTTC. It encodes CASTPVETQYF.

This clone was seen only a few times. The rearrangement joins TRBV2 to TRBJ2-7; 8 nucleotides match TRBD1. CDR1 is SNHLY and CDR2 is FYNNEI in the germline V gene. The CDR3 consists of 14 residues. Trimming took 7 bases from V and 3 from J; bases not matched to a gene: 8. The CDR3 protein is CASTRTGPVYEQYF. In nucleotides, the CDR3 is TGTGCCAGCACCCGGACAGGGCCCGTCTACGAGCAGTACTTC.

The chain has TRBV6-5 and TRBJ2-3; TRBD1 matches 9 bases. The germline gives CDR1 MNHEY, CDR2 SVGAGI. The CDR3 is 14 amino acids. J gave up 4 bases and V 8 bases, and 7 bases lay outside the gene matches. The CDR3 DNA is TGTGCCAGCCTGGGACAGGGCGAAGCAGATACGCAGTATTTT. Amino acids: CASLGQGEADTQYF.

This rearrangement joins TRBV5-1 to TRBJ2-1; 8 bases align to TRBD1. The germline V gene has CDR1 SGHRS and CDR2 YFSETQ. The CDR3 contains 17 residues. The V gene end was trimmed by 0 bases and the J gene end by 3 bases; junction bases not matched to a gene: 8. In DNA, the CDR3 is TGCGCCAGCAGCTTGGCCGACAGGGGATCCCACTACAATGAGCAGTTCTTC. Residues: CASSLADRGSHYNEQFF.

This chain connects TRBV4-1 to TRBJ2-7, with TRBD1 identical over 7 bases. The germline V gene encodes CDR1 MGHRA and CDR2 YSYEKL. The CDR3 consists of 17 residues. Unmatched junction bases numbered 13, after V lost 1 base and J lost 4 bases. CDR3 in DNA: TGCGCCAGCAGCCAAGGGCGCCTGAACAGGGGAGAATACGAGCAGTACTTC. This encodes CASSQGRLNRGEYEQYF.

The V and J genes are TRBV13 and TRBJ1-6; D ambiguous. V lost 3 bases to trimming and J lost 7 bases, with 13 bases between them. CDR3 length equals 15 residues. CDR1 PRHDT and CDR2 FYEKMQ come from the germline V gene (reference sequence). CDR3 bases: TGTGCCAGCAGCTTTGGGCAGGAGGCGAATTCACCCCTCCACTTT. Protein sequence: CASSFGQEANSPLHF.

V and J are TRBV5-4 and TRBJ2-7, with D perhaps TRBD1 (5 bases). CDR1 and CDR2 from the germline V gene are SGHNT and YYREEE (reference sequence). With 4 bases removed from V and 5 bases from J, the gap between germline ends came to 7 bases. CDR3 length equals 11 residues. CDR3 sequence: CASSQGNEQYF. The CDR3 DNA follows: TGTGCCAGCAGCCAGGGCAACGAGCAGTACTTC.

The V and J genes are TRBV10-2 and TRBJ1-2, with D unresolved. Germline values: CDR1 WSHSY, CDR2 SAAADI. V lost 4 bases, J lost 1 base, and 7 bases lay in between. CDR3 length equals 13 residues. DNA of the CDR3: TGCGCCAGCAGTGCTGTCCTTAACTATGGCTACACCTTC. The encoded protein is CASSAVLNYGYTF.

This clone occurred a few times. The gene calls are TRBV19 and TRBJ1-4; TRBD1 aligns across 8 bases. The CDR3 contains 14 residues. Germline trimming cut 5 bases from V and 6 bases from J; bases unmatched to any gene: 5. Germline V gene sequence: CDR1 LNHDA, CDR2 SQIVND (reference sequence). The DNA for the CDR3 is TGTGCCAGTAGTCTTACAGGGGGTTATGAAAAACTGTTTTTT. Its protein is CASSLTGGYEKLFF.

The J gene is TRBJ1-3, the V gene TRBV7-6; D is possibly TRBD1 (5 bases). CDR3 length: 16 amino acids. Germline CDR1 SGHVS, CDR2 FNYEAQ. V shed 2 bases and J shed 0 bases, with 11 bases lying between them. The CDR3 protein is CASSLNPTVSGNTIYF. As DNA, the CDR3 is TGTGCCAGCAGCTTAAACCCGACAGTCTCTGGAAACACCATATATTTT.

This clone occurred once. This chain connects TRBV27 to TRBJ1-2, with D possibly TRBD1 on 6 matching bases. V lost 4 bases and J lost 4, with 10 bases in between. Looked up from germline, CDR1 is MNHEY and CDR2 is SMNVEV (reference sequence). CDR3 length: 13 residues. CDR3 amino acids: CASSSTGSYGYTF. The CDR3 region has the DNA TGTGCCAGCAGTTCAACAGGGTCCTATGGCTACACCTTC.

The chain links TRBV7-3 to TRBJ1-1; D not resolved. The V gene lost 2 bases and the J gene lost 4 bases, with 14 bases spanning the gap. CDR1 and CDR2 from the germline V gene are SGHTA and FQGTGA. This CDR3 region has 15 residues. DNA for the CDR3: TGTGCCAGCAGCTTACTTCCGATTGAGGGCACTGAAGCTTTCTTT. Translation gives CASSLLPIEGTEAFF.

The gene calls are TRBV4-2 and TRBJ2-4; D remains unclear. The CDR3 totals 14 residues. V was pared by 1 base and J by 4 bases, with 8 bases between. The germline CDR1 and CDR2 sequences are LGHNA and YNFKEQ. For the CDR3, the DNA is TGTGCCAGCAGCCAAGGGGCCCAAAAAAACATTCAGTACTTC. It translates to CASSQGAQKNIQYF.

This chain connects TRBV7-3 to TRBJ2-3; no reliable D call. The germline CDR1 and CDR2 sequences are SGHTA and FQGTGA. Trimming stripped 2 bases from V and 2 bases from J, with 2 bases between. The CDR3 has 12 amino acids. The DNA for the CDR3 is TGTGCCAGCAGCTTACACACAGATACGCAGTATTTT. Its translation: CASSLHTDTQYF.

The chain uses TRBV5-8 and TRBJ2-5; the D gene is possibly TRBD2 (5 bases). Germline CDR1 and CDR2: SGHTS and YDEGEE. The CDR3 consists of 14 residues. V was pared by 0 bases and J by 1 base, with 7 bases between. DNA of the CDR3: TGTGCCAGCAGCTTGGGGCTAGCCCAAGAGACCCAGTACTTC. Translating gives CASSLGLAQETQYF.

The chain links TRBV7-2 to TRBJ2-7; TRBD2 matches 12 bases. CDR3 length: 16 residues. The J segment lost 0 bases and the V segment lost 5 bases, leaving 5 bases of the junction unmatched. Germline CDR1 and CDR2: SGHTA and FQGNSA. This chain's CDR3 is CASSLGLAGSSYEQYF. CDR3 nucleotide sequence: TGTGCCAGCAGCCTTGGACTAGCGGGATCCTCCTACGAGCAGTACTTC.

J is TRBJ1-2 and V is TRBV10-1; tentatively, D is TRBD1 (5 bases). Germline-derived CDR1 and CDR2 are WNHNN and SYGVQD (reference sequence). With 6 bases removed from V and 4 bases from J, the gap between germline ends came to 18 bases. The CDR3 loop spans 15 amino acids. The CDR3 bases are TGCGCCAGCAGGGTCAGGGTACTTCTATCCTATGGCTACACCTTC. Translated: CASRVRVLLSYGYTF.

The chain employs TRBV4-3 and TRBJ1-6; TRBD1 aligns across 10 bases. The V gene's germline CDR1 is LGHNA and CDR2 YSLEER. The V and J ends lost 4 bases and 7 bases, in that order; junction bases with no gene match: 4. The length of the CDR3 is 15 residues. The CDR3 spells CASSRDRGGNSPLHF. The CDR3 bases are TGCGCCAGCAGCCGGGACAGGGGCGGCAATTCACCCCTCCACTTT.

The chain employs TRBV18 and TRBJ2-5, with D perhaps matching TRBD2 (7 bases). V lost 3 bases and J 4 bases, leaving 12 bases between the germline ends. The germline V gene has CDR1 KGHSH and CDR2 LQKENI. This CDR3 has 14 residues. As DNA, the CDR3 is TGTGCCAGCTCACCGAGTGCGGGGGCAGAGACCCAGTACTTC. Translating gives CASSPSAGAETQYF.